This T cell receptor beta chain came from a study of T cell changes during pregnancy in multiple sclerosis (dated by TCRdb to between 2018 and 2021). About the full investigation: The study looked at changes in the T cell repertoire across pregnancy in women with multiple sclerosis.

Library preparation used the immunoSEQ multiplex PCR assay. TCRdb stores this immuneACCESS table with in-frame sequences only. Part of the clones is absent; in the studies checked, under half of the shortfall reflects unresolved V genes, and no reason is known for the rest. The sample yields around 80,000 clones; about 91% were counted once. The ten top clones hold 1.4% of the sample. As for this clone: The specificity of this receptor is unknown. No base quality information exists; no much larger clone differs at one position.

This material consisted of peripheral blood, taken before pregnancy. This TCR came from a female donor with multiple sclerosis, enrolled in a pregnancy study.

The CDR3 here reads CAISVEGESQPQHF. The DNA sequence follows: TGTGCCATCAGTGTAGAGGGGGAGAGTCAGCCCCAGCATTTT. Recombination linked TRBV10-3 to TRBJ1-5, and perhaps TRBD1 as D gene, on 6 matching bases. Via the germline V gene, CDR1 is ENHRY and CDR2 SYGVKD. The germline ends are 13 bases apart after V is trimmed by 4 bases and J by 6 bases. The CDR3 spans 14 residues, from the cysteine through the phenylalanine. The read is trimmed to its CDR3 DNA, 42 bases read in frame from base 1.